This T cell receptor (beta chain) was captured by sequencing in a study of T cell repertoires in cytomegalovirus infection. Each CDR3 protein is one row after TCRdb ran MiXCR on the reads. The sample includes 170,000 or so distinct CDR3 sequences, approximately 18% of them seen just once. This clonotype was observed a few times. The germline V gene has CDR1 MDHEN and CDR2 SYDVKM. V shed 5 bases and J 3 bases; nucleotides not matched to a gene: 8. This CDR3 comprises 16 residues. This TCR came from a human donor in good health (CMV status not recorded). Some clones in this sample may be carry-over from other donors' samples. The source material was CD8+ T cells from PBMCs. The J gene is TRBJ2-3, the V gene TRBV28, with 10 bases lining up with TRBD2. CDR3 DNA: TGTGCCAGCAGTCCTCCCGGTAGCGGGGGGACAGATACGCAGTATTTT. Its translation: CASSPPGSGGTDTQYF.